These 25 T cell receptor beta chains originate from one sample sequenced in a study of blood T cell repertoires in COVID-19. Sequenced by immunoSEQ multiplex PCR; TCRdb stores in-frame clones only, minus some. This table holds hundreds of thousands of clones, about 83% found once. Sequencing was performed on PBMCs or T cells enriched from blood (not recorded which). These receptors were obtained from a woman aged 45-59 years who had been exposed to COVID-19.

This chain's CDR3 is CASSFQQVKKAFF. For the CDR3, the DNA is TGTGCCAGCAGTTTCCAACAGGTTAAGAAAGCTTTCTTT. This chain joins TRBV6-2 or TRBV6-3 and TRBJ1-1; D is possibly TRBD1 (5 bases). Germline-derived CDR1 and CDR2 are MNHEY and SVGEGT. The CDR3 sequence is 13 residues long. Trimming cost V 4 bases and J 9 bases, with 15 bases left between them.

V usage is TRBV19 and J usage is TRBJ1-5; no clear D. CDR1 is LNHDA and CDR2 is SQIVND in the germline V gene (reference sequence). V was trimmed by 1 base and J by 1 base, leaving 14 bases between them. CDR3 length equals 17 residues. This chain's CDR3 is CASSIGQLGVSNQPQHF. The CDR3 DNA sequence: TGTGCCAGTAGTATAGGTCAACTAGGAGTCAGCAATCAGCCCCAGCATTTT.

This chain joins TRBV3-1 (or the pseudogene TRBV3-2) and TRBJ1-1, with D uncertain. The V gene's germline CDR1 is LGHDT and CDR2 YNNKEL (reference sequence). V lost 1 base and J 9 bases, leaving 15 bases between the germline ends. This CDR3 region has 14 residues. The CDR3 loop reads CASSQGRSVRKAFF. The CDR3 nucleotides read TGTGCCAGCAGCCAAGGAAGGAGTGTTAGAAAAGCTTTCTTT.

The CDR3 DNA reads TGTGCCAGCAGCTCTCCCGGATTACTAGCGGGGGAAGAGACCCAGTACTTC. This codes for CASSSPGLLAGEETQYF. The chain is built from TRBV11-2 and TRBJ2-5; TRBD2 matches 11 bases. Trimming removed 4 bases from V and 3 bases from J; junction bases left unmatched: 10. Germline CDR1 reads SGHAT; CDR2 reads FQNNGV. This CDR3 region has 17 residues. Full variable domain (missing parts from reference TRBV11-2 and TRBJ2-5): EAGVAQSPRYKIIEKRQSVAFWCNPISGHATLYWYQQILGQGPKLLIQFQNNGVVDDSQLPKDRFSAERLKGVDSTLKIQPAKLEDSAVYLCASSSPGLLAGEETQYFGPGTRLLVL.

The chain employs TRBV2 and TRBJ1-1, with D unresolved. The germline V gene has CDR1 SNHLY and CDR2 FYNNEI. The CDR3 sequence is 15 residues long. V shed 6 bases and J shed 1 base, with 15 bases lying between them. CDR3 region: CASSEVRTENTEAFF. The CDR3 DNA sequence: TGTGCCAGCAGCGAGGTCCGGACTGAGAACACTGAAGCTTTCTTT.

V and J are TRBV7-9 and TRBJ2-1; 10 positions agree with TRBD1. This CDR3 is 15 amino acids long. Germline lookup yields CDR1 SEHNR and CDR2 FQNEAQ (reference sequence). V lost 2 bases to trimming and J lost 8 bases; unmatched junction nucleotides: 6. The CDR3 sequence is CASSLMRDRGHEQFF. Written as DNA, the CDR3 is TGTGCCAGCAGCTTAATGCGGGACAGGGGCCATGAGCAGTTCTTC.

The CDR3 nucleotides are TGTGCCAGCAGCCTATTTGTGGGGCAGTTCTACAATGAGCAGTTCTTC. This gives the protein CASSLFVGQFYNEQFF. V gene TRBV9 combines with J gene TRBJ2-1; D possibly corresponds to TRBD1 (5 bases). Looked up from germline, CDR1 is SGDLS and CDR2 is YYNGEE. CDR3 length: 16 amino acids. Trimming stripped 4 bases from V and 3 bases from J, with 17 bases between.

This rearrangement joins TRBV19 to TRBJ2-3; 7 nucleotides line up with TRBD1. The V and J ends lost 7 bases and 2 bases, in that order; junction bases with no gene match: 6. CDR3 length equals 14 residues. Germline CDR1 and CDR2: LNHDA and SQIVND (reference sequence). CDR3 protein: CASTPTGHTDTQYF. In nucleotides, the CDR3 is TGTGCCAGTACCCCGACAGGGCACACAGATACGCAGTATTTT.

The J gene is TRBJ2-1, the V gene TRBV9, with D perhaps TRBD1 (5 bases). V was shortened by 0 bases and J by 0 bases, with 10 bases between the two germline ends. This CDR3 comprises 16 residues. In germline, CDR1 is SGDLS, CDR2 YYNGEE. The CDR3 bases are TGTGCCAGCAGCGTAGTAGGGGATAGCTCCTACAATGAGCAGTTCTTC. This sequence encodes CASSVVGDSSYNEQFF. Supplemented by reference TRBV9 and TRBJ2-1, the full variable domain reads DSGVTQTPKHLITATGQRVTLRCSPRSGDLSVYWYQQSLDQGLQFLIQYYNGEERAKGNILERFSAQQFPDLHSELNLSSLELGDSALYFCASSVVGDSSYNEQFFGPGTRLTVL.

This chain uses TRBV3-1 (or the pseudogene TRBV3-2) with TRBJ1-1; D gene ambiguous. The CDR3 is 12 residues long. Germline CDR1 LGHDT, CDR2 YNNKEL (reference sequence). V dropped 0 bases and J dropped 8 bases, with 7 bases sitting between them. CDR3 sequence: CASSQDPGEAFF. In DNA form, the CDR3 reads TGTGCCAGCAGCCAAGATCCGGGAGAAGCTTTCTTT.

The chain carries TRBV15 and TRBJ1-1; D is uncertain. The V and J ends lost 5 bases and 3 bases respectively, with 10 bases between them. The CDR3 consists of 13 residues. The germline CDR1 and CDR2 sequences are LNHNV and YYDKDF (reference sequence). The CDR3 spells CATSPWGDTEAFF. The CDR3 DNA reads as TGTGCCACCAGCCCGTGGGGAGACACTGAAGCTTTCTTT.

V gene TRBV14 combines with J gene TRBJ1-1; D is unresolved. V was cut by 8 bases and J by 4 bases, with 17 bases left in between. The CDR3 sequence is 14 residues long. Looked up from germline, CDR1 is SGHDN and CDR2 is FVKESK. CDR3 bases: TGTGCCAGCTCCCACCGGGGAGAGGGCACTGAAGCTTTCTTT. Translated: CASSHRGEGTEAFF.

The rearrangement uses TRBV18 and TRBJ1-1; TRBD1 agrees at 9 bases. This CDR3 region has 14 residues. Looked up from germline, CDR1 is KGHSH and CDR2 is LQKENI. Germline trimming cut 8 bases from V and 11 bases from J; bases unmatched to any gene: 15. The CDR3 sequence: CASTRDRVVEWAFF. The CDR3 DNA sequence: TGTGCCAGCACCCGGGACAGGGTGGTGGAGTGGGCTTTCTTT.

This clone turned up a few times. The chain employs TRBV7-2 and TRBJ1-1; possible D gene TRBD1, 5 bases. Germline CDR1 reads SGHTA; CDR2 reads FQGNSA. The V end lost 4 bases, the J end lost 1 base, and 7 bases lay between the germline ends. This CDR3 comprises 13 residues. The DNA for the CDR3 is TGTGCCAGCAGCTCACAGGCGAACACTGAAGCTTTCTTT. Translation gives CASSSQANTEAFF.

The chain links TRBV7-2 to TRBJ2-7; 10 nucleotides align to TRBD2. The CDR3 has 16 amino acids. CDR1 is SGHTA and CDR2 is FQGNSA in the germline V gene. V shed 5 bases, J shed 3 bases, and the junction held 10 bases outside the gene matches. CDR3 sequence reads: CASSRPSGGAGYEQYF. In DNA, the CDR3 is TGTGCCAGCAGCCGCCCCAGCGGGGGGGCGGGCTACGAGCAGTACTTC.

The sample holds one count of this clone. The chain has TRBV11-2 and TRBJ1-5; a possible D gene is TRBD1 (5 bases). V gave up 3 bases and J gave up 6 bases, with 15 bases separating them. The CDR3 length is 15 residues. Germline CDR1 SGHAT, CDR2 FQNNGV. The CDR3 DNA reads TGTGCCAGCAGCTTGACCCACACGGGGGGTCAGCCCCAGCATTTT. Amino acids: CASSLTHTGGQPQHF.

The chain couples TRBV19 to TRBJ1-2, with no clear D. CDR3 length equals 14 residues. Looked up from germline, CDR1 is LNHDA and CDR2 is SQIVND (reference sequence). Trimming shortened V by 7 bases and J by 0 bases, and 12 bases separated the two germline ends. The CDR3, as DNA: TGTGCCAGTATGGTGAGGACTACTAACTATGGCTACACCTTC. It translates to CASMVRTTNYGYTF.

The genes are TRBV5-1 and TRBJ1-1, with 7 positions matching TRBD1. J lost 1 base, V lost 0 bases, and 3 bases had no gene match. Germline CDR1 is SGHRS and CDR2 is YFSETQ. This CDR3 region has 15 residues. The CDR3 reads CASSLVGTANTEAFF. For the CDR3, the DNA is TGCGCCAGCAGCTTGGTCGGGACAGCGAACACTGAAGCTTTCTTT.

The chain has TRBV29-1 and TRBJ1-1, with 7 bases matching TRBD1. V shed 4 bases, J shed 0 bases, and the junction held 2 bases outside the gene matches. The CDR3 has 13 amino acids. Looked up from germline, CDR1 is SQVTM and CDR2 is ANQGSEA. The CDR3 loop is CSVVGTVNTEAFF. CDR3 DNA: TGCAGCGTTGTGGGGACAGTGAACACTGAAGCTTTCTTT.

The V and J genes are TRBV29-1 and TRBJ2-3; D gene uncertain. Germline lookup yields CDR1 SQVTM and CDR2 ANQGSEA. This CDR3 is built from 13 residues. Trimming shortened V by 1 base and J by 11 bases, and 16 bases separated the two germline ends. CDR3 nucleotides: TGCAGCGTTGAAGTGTCACCACAGATAGGGCAGTATTTT. Its translation is CSVEVSPQIGQYF.

This clone was recorded a few times. Written as DNA, the CDR3 is TGTGCCAGCAGCTTAGGACAGGGCGGCTATGGCTACACCTTC. Translation: CASSLGQGGYGYTF. The chain links TRBV11-2 to TRBJ1-2; 7 bases align to TRBD1. Germline V lookup: CDR1 SGHAT, CDR2 FQNNGV. CDR3 length equals 14 residues. With 1 base clipped from V and 4 bases from J, the junction kept 3 bases outside the gene matches.

The CDR3 here is CASSPQGFSNQPQHF. CDR3 nucleotide sequence: TGTGCCAGCAGCCCGCAGGGGTTTAGCAATCAGCCCCAGCATTTT. The V gene is TRBV9, the J gene TRBJ1-5; perhaps TRBD1 as D (6 bases). V lost 4 bases to trimming and J lost 0 bases, with 11 bases between them. This CDR3 region has 15 residues. Looked up from germline, CDR1 is SGDLS and CDR2 is YYNGEE.

This chain uses TRBV19 with TRBJ1-1; 8 nucleotides agree with TRBD1. The CDR3 length is 14 residues. Losses at the gene ends were 5 bases for V and 12 bases for J; bases not matched to a gene: 14. The germline CDR1 and CDR2 sequences are LNHDA and SQIVND (reference sequence). DNA of the CDR3: TGTGCCAGTAGTCTAAGGGGGGGACAGGTTGCACCTTTCTTT. It is translated as CASSLRGGQVAPFF.

V and J are TRBV2 and TRBJ2-5; 8 bases are a match to TRBD2. This CDR3 has 12 residues. The V gene's germline CDR1 is SNHLY and CDR2 FYNNEI. Trimming took 11 bases from V and 3 from J; bases not matched to a gene: 5. Written as DNA, the CDR3 is TGTGCCCGATCCGGGGGGGAAGAGACCCAGTACTTC. Translated, it gives CARSGGEETQYF.

The V gene is TRBV27, the J gene TRBJ2-4, with TRBD2 identical over 7 bases. The trim removed 3 bases at V and 5 bases at J, leaving 4 bases unmatched. The CDR3 consists of 14 residues. The germline gives CDR1 MNHEY, CDR2 SMNVEV (reference sequence). CDR3 nucleotides: TGTGCCAGCAGTTTCGGGGGGTTCGAAAACATTCAGTACTTC. This encodes CASSFGGFENIQYF.